The entry below gives a single TCR beta chain sequence along with its context. The source of the sample is a study of blood T cell repertoires in COVID-19. Authors' methods: Nucleated cell number was recorded as an estimate derived from reference gene primer amplification. Libraries were prepared by immunoSEQ multiplex PCR; TCRdb keeps only in-frame clonotypes and omits some of them. Clone size and V and J calls were adopted from that table, with D and trimming inferred from the DNA. Among fewer than 70,000 clones listed, around 80% were seen once. Trimming left V 5 bases short and J 6 bases short, with 22 bases between. The CDR3 length is 16 residues. Germline CDR1 SEHNR, CDR2 FQNEAQ (reference sequence).

The V gene is TRBV7-9, the J gene TRBJ1-2; D call uncertain. The sequence came from a young man with COVID-19, enrolled during active disease. Sequencing input: peripheral blood. DNA of the CDR3: TGTGCCAGCAGCGCAATTATCGTAGGGAGATTCGATGGCTACACCTTC. This encodes CASSAIIVGRFDGYTF.